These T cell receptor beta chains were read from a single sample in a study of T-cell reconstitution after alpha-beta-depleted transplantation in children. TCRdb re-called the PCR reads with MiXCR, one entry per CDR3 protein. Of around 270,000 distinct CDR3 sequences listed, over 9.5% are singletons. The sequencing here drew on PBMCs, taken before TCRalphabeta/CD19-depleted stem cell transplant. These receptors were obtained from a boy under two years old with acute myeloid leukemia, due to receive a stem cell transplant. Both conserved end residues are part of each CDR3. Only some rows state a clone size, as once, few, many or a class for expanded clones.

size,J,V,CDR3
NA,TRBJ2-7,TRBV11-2,CASSLLAPGGRAIYEQYF
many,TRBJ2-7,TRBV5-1,CASSPDRASYEQYF
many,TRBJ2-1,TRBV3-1,CASSQALAGVGEHFF
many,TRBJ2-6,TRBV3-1,CASSHPSGNLGGANVLTF
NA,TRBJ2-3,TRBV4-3,CASSLLGGGPDTQYF
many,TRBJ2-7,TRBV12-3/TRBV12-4,CASSLTFGGYEQYF
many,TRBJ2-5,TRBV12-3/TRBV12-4,CASSLVSTRQETQYF
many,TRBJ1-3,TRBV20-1,CSATRTMGNTIYF
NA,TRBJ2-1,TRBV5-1,CASSPGRGSGTFNEQFF
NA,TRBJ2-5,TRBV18,CASSPREGTGETQYF
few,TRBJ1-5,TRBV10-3,CASAGLRSNQPQHF
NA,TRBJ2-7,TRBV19,CASSHSNSYEQYF
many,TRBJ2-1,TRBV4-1,CASSQFSGATYNEQFF
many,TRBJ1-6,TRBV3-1,CASSQELGMYSPLHF
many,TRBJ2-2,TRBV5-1,CASSLWDRGTGELFF
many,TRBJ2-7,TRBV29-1,CSVGIQGYEQYF
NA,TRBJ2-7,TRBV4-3,CASSQETGTPISYEQYF
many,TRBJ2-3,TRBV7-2,CASSQPGSMDTQYF
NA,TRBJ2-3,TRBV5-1,CASSLVTSGGRDTRYF
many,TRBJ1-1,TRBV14,CASYKRLNTEAFF
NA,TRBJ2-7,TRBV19,CASSHGRAFYEQYF
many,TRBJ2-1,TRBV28,CASSTSTTYNEQFF
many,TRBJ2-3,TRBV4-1,CASSQDRGLAGLAGATDTQYF
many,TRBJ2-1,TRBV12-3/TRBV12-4,CASSHRTSGRDEQFF
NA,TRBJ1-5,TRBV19,CASRSIGLARFNQPQHF
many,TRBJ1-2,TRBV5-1,CASSLVIQGDGYTF
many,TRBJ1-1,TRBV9,CASSSHRGQGLNTEAFF